This T cell receptor beta chain was obtained from a study of OX40 agonist ivuxolimab in advanced cancers. In the study overall: The study reported partial responses in three patients: one hepatocellular carcinoma, two cutaneous melanoma.

The repertoire was sequenced with immunoSEQ multiplex PCR; TCRdb's copy has only in-frame clones and lacks some. The table has about 70,000 clones, just over 85% seen once. The sequencing used CD4+ or CD8+ T cells sorted from blood, collected in a trial of the OX40 agonist ivuxolimab. The receptor's source is an adult with an advanced solid tumor such as melanoma, head and neck, liver or kidney cancer.

The CDR3 region has the DNA TGTGCCAGCAGTGAGACCAGGGCCGATCAGCCCCAGCATTTT. Its translation is CASSETRADQPQHF. V and J are TRBV2 and TRBJ1-5; TRBD1 is a possible D gene (5 bases). Trimming left V 3 bases short and J 5 bases short, with 11 bases between. This CDR3 spans 14 amino acids. Germline CDR1 and CDR2: SNHLY and FYNNEI.